Sequencing of this T cell receptor beta chain was carried out in a study of technical replicates of blood from a handful of donors (dated by TCRdb to about 2017). Per the germline V gene, SQVTM is the CDR1 and ANQGSEA is the CDR2. V is clipped by 5 bases and J by 5 bases, and the sequence between their germline boundaries is 15 bases long. The CDR3, cysteine through phenylalanine, is 13 amino acids long. Only the CDR3 portion is preserved as DNA: 39 bases, with reading frame beginning at the first base. A note on this clone: Its cognate antigen has yet to be identified. Base qualities are missing; no much larger clone stands one base away.

Library preparation was by the immunoSEQ multiplex PCR assay. In its TCRdb copy, this immuneACCESS table keeps in-frame sequences only and misses some clones. Where compared with another copy, unresolved V genes explain less than half of these, and the others have no known cause. Counted in this sample were 75,000 or so clones; about 92% of them appeared once. The ten largest clones represent 0.35% to 0.45% of the sample. Sequencing used T cells isolated from PBMCs. The receptor was isolated from a human donor in good health. The chain is made from TRBV29-1 and TRBJ1-2; the D region possibly corresponds to TRBD1 (5 bases align). In nucleotide form, the sequence is TGCAGCGTTCGGGAGGGGACCGCATATGGCTACACCTTC. The resulting protein is CSVREGTAYGYTF.